These T cell receptor beta chains were read from a single sample in a study of blood T cell repertoires in COVID-19. Clones were sequenced by immunoSEQ multiplex PCR, and TCRdb holds only the in-frame ones, with some missing. In the table there are fewer than 350,000 clones, about 86% of which are singletons. Sample: PBMCs or T cells enriched from blood (not recorded which). These receptors were obtained from a woman aged 40 to 50 with acute COVID-19. CDR3s include the opening cysteine and the closing phenylalanine or tryptophan.

>TRBJ2-3|TRBV2
CASRRDRGSADTQYF
>TRBJ1-1|TRBV24-1
CATSPTAGTGTGTEAFF
>TRBJ2-1|TRBV7-6
CASSRKGGREARYLGHEQFF
>TRBJ2-7|TRBV28
CASSFLLDRSEQYF
>TRBJ2-2|TRBV5-1
CASSFDSITGELFF
>TRBJ1-5|TRBV9
CASSPGGLGQPQHF
>TRBJ2-3|TRBV13
CASSFRLTSTDTQYF
>TRBJ1-4|TRBV5-1
CASSLGGGTTNEKLFF
>TRBJ2-3|TRBV29-1
CSVRGLGDSGRTDTQYF
>TRBJ2-7|TRBV15
CATSGGLSYEQYF
>TRBJ1-1|TRBV5-1
CASSLEQPRVNTEAFF
>TRBJ2-2|TRBV18
CASSPYAGELFF
>TRBJ2-7|TRBV18
CASSLSWQGANEQYF
>TRBJ2-1|TRBV7-8
CASSQMMGPYNEQFF
>TRBJ1-1|TRBV18
CASSRDRDTEAFF
>TRBJ1-6|TRBV6-6
CASSRHAGTGKSGNSPLHF
>TRBJ1-4|TRBV15
CATSTETGVREKLFF
>TRBJ2-7|TRBV28
CASSFSYRDRSYEQYF
>TRBJ2-7|TRBV12-5
CASGPPGTRPGDGEQYF
>TRBJ2-5|TRBV7-2
CASSPSWDRGETQYF
>TRBJ2-7|TRBV19
CASSGRRTGGYEQYF
>TRBJ1-6|TRBV7-6
CASSLDRGRNSPLHF
>TRBJ2-5|TRBV28
CASSLVGLGEETQYF
>TRBJ2-7|TRBV27
CASNPRGRGITYEQYF
>TRBJ2-2|TRBV7-8
CASRRTSRNTGELFF
>TRBJ1-1|TRBV2
CASRHRSMNTEAFF
>TRBJ2-1|TRBV27
CASSLSSGAYNEQFF
>TRBJ1-3|TRBV4-2
CASSQDRGSGNTIYF
>TRBJ1-2|TRBV5-5
CASSSTARGYTF
>TRBJ2-1|TRBV5-4
CASSHSLAGEPYNEQFF
>TRBJ2-5|TRBV11-2
CASSGAGGGETQYF
>TRBJ1-5|TRBV12-5
CASGPGTADSNQPQHF
>TRBJ2-5|TRBV29-1
CSVGQGEETQYF
>TRBJ1-5|TRBV2
CASKGTKGGQPQHF
>TRBJ2-5|TRBV15
CATEGGITGSETQYF
>TRBJ1-5|TRBV4-1
CASSQVRISSGNQPQHF
>TRBJ2-1|TRBV4-2
CASSPRQGDEQFF
>TRBJ2-2|TRBV14
CASSQDDLAGATGELFF
>TRBJ2-2|TRBV18
CASSPPNRGYTGELFF
>TRBJ2-7|TRBV27
CASSPSSLAGTHEQYF
>TRBJ2-7|TRBV6-5
CASSYSGGGREQYF
>TRBJ2-2|TRBV7-9
CASSRTSGNTGELFF
>TRBJ2-3|TRBV29-1
CSVERPQETRTDTQYF
>TRBJ1-1|TRBV28
CASSVRTGSNTEAFF
>TRBJ2-2|TRBV9
CASSPRAGGRTGELFF
>TRBJ1-2|TRBV4-1
CASSQVQGLMNYGYTF
>TRBJ2-1|TRBV7-9
CASSLALQGSSYNEQFF
>TRBJ2-1|TRBV19
CASSLTGGGGILF
>TRBJ1-4|TRBV25-1
CASSDSMEEKLFF
>TRBJ1-4|TRBV28
CASSPTDNEKLFF
>TRBJ1-1|TRBV3-1/TRBV3-2
CASSQRLQGNTEAFF